These 16 T cell receptor beta chains were sequenced from one sample in a study of T cells in women clearing cervical HPV infection. Sequenced by immunoSEQ multiplex PCR; TCRdb stores in-frame clones only, minus some. This sample's clone table lists 30,000 to 35,000 clones. Sequenced input: blood buffy coat. The receptors originated from a woman between 18 and 69 years old with a cervical HPV16 infection that either progressed to CIN3+ or cleared (not recorded which).

As for this clone: One end of the junction varies from germline; a read error may be responsible. The read stops 3 residues short of the end of the CDR3; the missing end is completed from the germline J gene. This chain uses TRBV4-2 with TRBJ2-3, with 12 positions matching TRBD2. Germline V gives CDR1 LGHNA, CDR2 YNFKEQ. This CDR3 has 17 residues. The sequenced part of the CDR3 DNA is TGCGCCAGCAGCCAGTGGACTAGCGGGGCCCTTGCAGATACG. Translating gives CASSQWTSGALADT. The whole CDR3 sequence is CASSQWTSGALADTQYF.

A word on this clone: At one of its ends the junction is not consistent with the germline gene, which may arise from a read error. The CDR3 is cut off 3 residues early in the read; its end comes from the germline J gene. Other DNA sequences in the sample encode the same CDR3. The genes are TRBV10-3 and TRBJ1-3, with D unclear. The CDR3 contains 15 residues. The germline V gene has CDR1 ENHRY and CDR2 SYGVKD. CDR3 bases read: TGTGCCATCAGTTCGGGTAGCGGTTCCGGAAACACA. It codes for CAISSGSGSGNT. The entire CDR3 sequence reads CAISSGSGSGNTIYF.

Turning to this clone: The read ends 3 residues shy of where the CDR3 ends; the end is completed using the germline J gene. The chain combines TRBV14 with TRBJ1-1, with a tentative D call TRBD1 (5 bases). Per germline, CDR1 SGHDN and CDR2 FVKESK. The CDR3 totals 14 residues. V was pared by 3 bases and J by 1 base, with 9 bases between. The CDR3 region is CASSHQGSNTEAFF. The sequenced CDR3 bases are TGTGCCAGCAGCCATCAGGGATCGAACACTGAA.

On this clone itself: With the read ending 3 residues before the CDR3 end, the germline J gene is used to fill in that end. V gene TRBV6-2 or TRBV6-3 combines with J gene TRBJ2-2, with D possibly being TRBD2 (5 bases). Trimming cost V 8 bases and J 6 bases, with 10 bases left between them. CDR3 length: 12 amino acids. From germline, CDR1 is MNHEY and CDR2 SVGEGT. The CDR3 reads CASDAGSGELFF. The CDR3 DNA, read in part, is TGTGCCAGCGATGCGGGCTCCGGGGAG.

For this clone: The read ends 3 residues before the CDR3 terminus; that terminus is restored from the germline J gene. This chain joins TRBV15 and TRBJ2-7; no clear D gene. There are 14 residues in the CDR3. V lost 0 bases and J lost 1, with 7 bases in between. CDR1 LNHNV and CDR2 YYDKDF come from the germline V gene (reference sequence). Partial CDR3 DNA: TGTGCCACCAGCAGAGAGGGCACTTCCTACGAG. It specifies CATSREGTSYE. The whole CDR3 protein is CATSREGTSYEQYF.

In regard to this clone: Read coverage stops 3 residues before the CDR3 terminus; the germline J gene supplies the remainder. The J gene is TRBJ2-7, the V gene TRBV7-9; 9 nucleotides line up with TRBD2. J lost 4 bases, V lost 4 bases, and 5 bases had no gene match. The CDR3 is 14 residues long. The germline CDR1 and CDR2 sequences are SEHNR and FQNEAQ (reference sequence). This CDR3 reads CASSSGTSSYEQYF. CDR3 bases read: TGTGCCAGCAGCTCCGGGACTAGCTCATACGAG.

Remarks on this clone: The read gets to within 3 residues of the CDR3 end, and the germline J gene fills in the rest. The genes are TRBV5-6 and TRBJ2-5; 8 bases fit TRBD1. This CDR3 region has 14 residues. CDR1 and CDR2 (germline): SGHDT, YYEEEE. Germline trimming cut 1 base from V and 2 bases from J; bases unmatched to any gene: 1. The CDR3 loop reads CASSLRQGQETQYF. Partial CDR3 DNA: TGTGCCAGCAGCTTGAGACAGGGGCAAGAGACC.

In regard to this clone: The read halts 3 residues ahead of the CDR3 end, with the missing end drawn from the germline J gene. J is TRBJ2-1 and V is TRBV5-1, with D possibly TRBD1 on 6 matching bases. This CDR3 contains 16 residues. Germline CDR1 SGHRS, CDR2 YFSETQ. With 0 bases removed from V and 3 bases from J, the gap between germline ends came to 13 bases. CDR3 DNA, as far as it was read: TGCGCCAGCAGCTTGGTCGCAGGGGCGAACTACAATGAG. This encodes CASSLVAGANYNE. The complete CDR3 sequence is CASSLVAGANYNEQFF.

A note on this clone: The read ends 3 residues shy of where the CDR3 ends; the end is completed using the germline J gene. The chain is built from TRBV30 and TRBJ2-1; the match to TRBD2 covers 10 bases. The CDR3 runs to 18 residues. CDR1 GTSNPN and CDR2 SVGIG come from the germline V gene (reference sequence). V was pared by 1 base and J by 3 bases, with 12 bases of the junction left unmatched. The CDR3 reads CAWSGTSGARRGYNEQFF. The DNA read from the CDR3 is TGTGCCTGGAGTGGGACTAGCGGAGCTCGAAGGGGCTACAATGAG.

In regard to this clone: The sequence runs out 3 residues before the end of the CDR3; the remainder is reconstructed from the germline J gene. This chain connects TRBV6-1 to TRBJ2-7; 12 bases fit TRBD2. V lost 3 bases and J lost 4; bases outside the gene matches: 4. The V gene's germline CDR1 is MNHNS and CDR2 SASEGT. This CDR3 has 15 residues. This chain's CDR3 is CASSEVTSGRYEQYF. The CDR3 DNA, read in part, is TGTGCCAGCAGTGAGGTGACTAGCGGGAGATACGAG.

The CDR3 sequence: CASSLDRAMGYTF. Incomplete CDR3 DNA: TGTGCCAGCAGTTTGGACAGGGCAATGGGG. The rearrangement uses TRBV12-3 or TRBV12-4 and TRBJ1-2; 8 bases map to TRBD1. The CDR3 end is not reached by the read, which stops 3 residues before it; the germline J gene fills it in. The CDR3 runs to 13 residues.

About this clone: The read is 3 residues too short to cover the CDR3 end, so that end is filled in from the germline J gene. The gene calls are TRBV11-2 and TRBJ2-7; weak D call: TRBD2 (5 bases). The CDR3 is 13 residues long. The germline gives CDR1 SGHAT, CDR2 FQNNGV. V was shortened by 5 bases and J by 6 bases, with 14 bases between the two germline ends. CDR3 bases read: TGTGCCAGCAGCAACGAACGGGGATCCGAG. It translates to CASSNERGSE. The full CDR3 is CASSNERGSEQYF.

On this clone: One junction end does not reproduce the germline sequence, and a read error may be involved. The read stops 3 residues short of the end of the CDR3; the missing end is completed from the germline J gene. The chain carries TRBV4-2 and TRBJ1-4; maybe TRBD1 (5 bases). The CDR3 spans 15 residues. Germline CDR1 is LGHNA and CDR2 is YNFKEQ. CDR3 region: CASSPRAGTNEKLFF. The sequenced part of the CDR3 DNA is TGCGCCAGCAGCCCCAGGGCCGGAACTAATGAAAAA.

CDR3 residues: CAISESKGLAGGRETQYF. The DNA read from the CDR3 is TGTGCCATCAGTGAGTCGAAAGGACTAGCGGGGGGTCGAGAGACC. V usage is TRBV10-3 and J usage is TRBJ2-5, with TRBD2 matching over 14 bases. Read coverage stops 3 residues before the CDR3 terminus; the germline J gene supplies the remainder. The CDR3 runs to 18 residues. Trimming took 0 bases from V and 4 from J; bases not matched to a gene: 7. CDR1 is ENHRY, CDR2 SYGVKD, per germline.

As concerns this clone: The CDR3 end lies 3 residues beyond the end of the read and is filled in from the germline J gene. The chain couples TRBV7-2 to TRBJ1-5; 9 bases match TRBD1. This CDR3 has 15 amino acids. Germline V CDR1 and CDR2: SGHTA, FQGNSA. J gave up 1 base and V 5 bases, and 3 bases lay outside the gene matches. This CDR3 reads CASSRTGVSNQPQHF. Incomplete CDR3 DNA: TGTGCCAGCAGCCGGACAGGGGTAAGCAATCAGCCC.

As regards this clone: Read sequence stops 3 residues before the CDR3 end, and the germline J gene provides the missing end. The chain is built from TRBV18 and TRBJ2-1; 7 nucleotides align to TRBD2. The germline CDR1 and CDR2 sequences are KGHSH and LQKENI. The CDR3 sequence is 13 residues long. J was trimmed by 7 bases and V by 8 bases; bases with no gene match: 8. The CDR3: CASHVSGGNEQFF. The covered CDR3 bases are TGTGCCAGCCACGTCTCGGGGGGTAATGAG. The full variable domain, in which reference TRBV18 and TRBJ2-1 provide the parts outside the CDR3, is NAGVMQNPRHLVRRRGQEARLRCSPMKGHSHVYWYRQLPEEGLKFMVYLQKENIIDESGMPKERFSAEFPKEGPSILRIQQVVRGDSAAYFCASHVSGGNEQFFGPGTRLTVL.